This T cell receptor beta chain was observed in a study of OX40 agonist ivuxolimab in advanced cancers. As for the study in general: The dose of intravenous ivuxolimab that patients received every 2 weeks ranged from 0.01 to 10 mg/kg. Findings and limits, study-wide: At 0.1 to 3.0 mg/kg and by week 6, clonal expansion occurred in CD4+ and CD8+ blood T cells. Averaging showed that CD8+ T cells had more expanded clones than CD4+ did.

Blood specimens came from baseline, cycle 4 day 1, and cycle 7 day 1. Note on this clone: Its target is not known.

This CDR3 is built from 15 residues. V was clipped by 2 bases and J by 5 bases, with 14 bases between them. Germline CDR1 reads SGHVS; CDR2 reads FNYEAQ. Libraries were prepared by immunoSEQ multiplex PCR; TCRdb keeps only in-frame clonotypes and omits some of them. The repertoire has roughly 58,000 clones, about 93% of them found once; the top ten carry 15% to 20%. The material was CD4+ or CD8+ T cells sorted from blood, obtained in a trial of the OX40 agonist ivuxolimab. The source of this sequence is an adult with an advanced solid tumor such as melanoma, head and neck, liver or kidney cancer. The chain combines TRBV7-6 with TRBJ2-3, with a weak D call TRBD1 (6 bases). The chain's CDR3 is CASSLLTGWGDTQYF. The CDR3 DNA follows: TGTGCCAGCAGCTTACTCACAGGGTGGGGAGATACGCAGTATTTT.